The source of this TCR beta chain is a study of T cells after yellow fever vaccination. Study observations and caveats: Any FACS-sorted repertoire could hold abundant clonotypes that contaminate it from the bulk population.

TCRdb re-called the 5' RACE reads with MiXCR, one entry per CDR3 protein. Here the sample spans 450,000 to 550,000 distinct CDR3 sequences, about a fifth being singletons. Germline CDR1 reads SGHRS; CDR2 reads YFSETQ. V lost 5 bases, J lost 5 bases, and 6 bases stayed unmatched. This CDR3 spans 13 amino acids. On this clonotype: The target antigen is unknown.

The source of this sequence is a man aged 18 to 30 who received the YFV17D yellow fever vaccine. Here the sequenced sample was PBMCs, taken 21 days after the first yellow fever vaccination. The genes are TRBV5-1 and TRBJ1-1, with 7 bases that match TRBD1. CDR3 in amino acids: CASRLTGRTEAFF. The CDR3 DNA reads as TGCGCCAGCAGGTTGACAGGGCGGACTGAAGCTTTCTTT.